The T cell receptor (beta chain) described here comes from a study of PD-1 blockade in classical Hodgkin lymphoma. Points from the study as a whole: It was reported that newly diagnosed patients had less baseline TCR diversity than healthy donors. Lower baseline TCR diversity marked trial partial responders and progressors. CD4+ TCR diversity, unlike CD8+, rose significantly by C4D1. Repertoires differed for reasons still undefined, possibly disease activity or prior therapy.

Every single patient, without exception, relapsed after autologous stem cell transplantation, and brentuximab vedotin exposure varied. V lost 3 bases and J 4 bases, leaving 7 bases between the germline ends. The CDR3 runs to 12 residues. Germline V gene lookup returns CDR1 SGHAT and CDR2 FQNNGV. For this clone: Its antigen is unknown. The same CDR3 can be traced to other DNA sequences in this sample.

Produced via immunoSEQ multiplex PCR; TCRdb's table is partial and in-frame only. The sample gives some 100,000 clones, roughly 92% of which show up once; 2.8% is in the top ten. V is TRBV11-2 and J is TRBJ2-7; D is unclear. The specimen comprised peripheral blood mononuclear cells (PBMCs), sampled at baseline. This clonotype originated in a human donor with classical Hodgkin lymphoma. CDR3 bases: TGTGCCAGCAGCTTGGGTACATACGAGCAGTACTTC. Its protein product is CASSLGTYEQYF.